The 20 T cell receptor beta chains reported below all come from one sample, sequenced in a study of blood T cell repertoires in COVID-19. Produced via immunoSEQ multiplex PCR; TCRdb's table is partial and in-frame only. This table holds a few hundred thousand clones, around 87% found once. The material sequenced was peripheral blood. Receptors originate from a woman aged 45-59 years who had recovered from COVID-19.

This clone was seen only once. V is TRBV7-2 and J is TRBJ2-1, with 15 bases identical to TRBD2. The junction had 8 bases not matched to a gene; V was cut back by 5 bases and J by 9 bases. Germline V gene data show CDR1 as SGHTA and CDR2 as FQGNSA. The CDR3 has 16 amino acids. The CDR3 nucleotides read TGTGCCAGCAGCATGACCAGGACTAGCGGGGGGGGTGAGCAGTTCTTC. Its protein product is CASSMTRTSGGGEQFF. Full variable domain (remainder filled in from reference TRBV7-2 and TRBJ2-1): GAGVSQSPSNKVTEKGKDVELRCDPISGHTALYWYRQSLGQGLEFLIYFQGNSAPDKSGLPSDRFSAERTGGSVSTLTIQRTQQEDSAVYLCASSMTRTSGGGEQFFGPGTRLTVL.

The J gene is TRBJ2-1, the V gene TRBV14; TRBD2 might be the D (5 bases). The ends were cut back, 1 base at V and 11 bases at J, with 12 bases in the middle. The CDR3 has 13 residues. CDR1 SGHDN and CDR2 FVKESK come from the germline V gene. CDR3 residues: CASSQVLASQQFF. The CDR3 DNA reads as TGTGCCAGCAGCCAAGTCCTAGCTTCCCAGCAGTTCTTC.

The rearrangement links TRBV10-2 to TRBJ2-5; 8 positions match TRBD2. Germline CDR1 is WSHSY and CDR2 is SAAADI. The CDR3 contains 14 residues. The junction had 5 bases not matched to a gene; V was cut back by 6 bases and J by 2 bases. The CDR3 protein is CASRGSGAQETQYF. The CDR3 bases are TGCGCCAGCAGGGGTAGCGGGGCACAAGAGACCCAGTACTTC.

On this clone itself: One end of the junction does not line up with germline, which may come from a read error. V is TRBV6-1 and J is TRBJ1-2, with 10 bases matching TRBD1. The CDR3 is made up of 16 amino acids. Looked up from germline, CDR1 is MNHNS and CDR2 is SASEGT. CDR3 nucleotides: TGTGCCAGCAGAGAAGGGACAGGGGTTCCCAACTATGGCTACACCTTC. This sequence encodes CASREGTGVPNYGYTF.

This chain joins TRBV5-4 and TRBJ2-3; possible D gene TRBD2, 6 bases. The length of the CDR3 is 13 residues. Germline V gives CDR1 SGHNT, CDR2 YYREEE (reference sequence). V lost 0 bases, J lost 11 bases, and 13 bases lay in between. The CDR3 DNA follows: TGTGCCAGCAGCTTGGAATACGGGAGTGTGCAGTATTTT. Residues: CASSLEYGSVQYF.

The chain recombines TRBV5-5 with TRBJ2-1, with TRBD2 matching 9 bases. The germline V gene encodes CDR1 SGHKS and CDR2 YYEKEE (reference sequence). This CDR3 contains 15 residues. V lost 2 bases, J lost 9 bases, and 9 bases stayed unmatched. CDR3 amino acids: CASSFALAGYGEQFF. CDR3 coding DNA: TGTGCCAGCAGCTTCGCGCTAGCGGGATATGGTGAGCAGTTCTTC. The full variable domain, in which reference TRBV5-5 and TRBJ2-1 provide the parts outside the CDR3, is DAGVTQSPTHLIKTRGQQVTLRCSPISGHKSVSWYQQVLGQGPQFIFQYYEKEERGRGNFPDRFSARQFPNYSSELNVNALLLGDSALYLCASSFALAGYGEQFFGPGTRLTVL.

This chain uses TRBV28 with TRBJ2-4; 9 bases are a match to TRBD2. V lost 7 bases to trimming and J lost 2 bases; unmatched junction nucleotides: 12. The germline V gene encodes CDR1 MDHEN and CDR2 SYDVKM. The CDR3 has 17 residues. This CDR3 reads CASTPHSGRLPKNIQYF. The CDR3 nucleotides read TGTGCCAGCACACCGCATAGCGGGAGACTACCCAAAAACATTCAGTACTTC.

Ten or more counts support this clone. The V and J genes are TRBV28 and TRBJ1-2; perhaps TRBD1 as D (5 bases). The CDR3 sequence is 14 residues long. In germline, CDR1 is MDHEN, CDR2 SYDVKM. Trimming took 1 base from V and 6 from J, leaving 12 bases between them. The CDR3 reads CASSLFDRLNGYTF. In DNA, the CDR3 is TGTGCCAGCAGTTTATTTGACAGATTGAATGGCTACACCTTC.

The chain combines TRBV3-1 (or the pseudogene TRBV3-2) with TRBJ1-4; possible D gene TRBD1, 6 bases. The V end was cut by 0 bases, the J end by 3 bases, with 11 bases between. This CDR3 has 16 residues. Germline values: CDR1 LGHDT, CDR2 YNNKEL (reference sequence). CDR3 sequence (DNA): TGTGCCAGCAGCCAAGACTTACAGGGATCTAATGAAAAACTGTTTTTT. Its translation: CASSQDLQGSNEKLFF.

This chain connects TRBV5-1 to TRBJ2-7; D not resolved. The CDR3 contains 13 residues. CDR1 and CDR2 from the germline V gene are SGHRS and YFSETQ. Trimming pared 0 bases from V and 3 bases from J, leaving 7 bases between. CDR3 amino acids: CASSLVRSYEQYF. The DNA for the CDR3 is TGCGCCAGCAGCTTGGTCCGGAGCTACGAGCAGTACTTC.

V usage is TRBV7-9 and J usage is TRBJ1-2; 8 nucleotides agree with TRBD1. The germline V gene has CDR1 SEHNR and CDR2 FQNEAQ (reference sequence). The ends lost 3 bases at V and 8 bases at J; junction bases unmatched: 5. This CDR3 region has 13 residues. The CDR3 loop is CASSLSGGGGYTF. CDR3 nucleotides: TGTGCCAGCAGCTTGTCAGGGGGCGGCGGCTACACCTTC.

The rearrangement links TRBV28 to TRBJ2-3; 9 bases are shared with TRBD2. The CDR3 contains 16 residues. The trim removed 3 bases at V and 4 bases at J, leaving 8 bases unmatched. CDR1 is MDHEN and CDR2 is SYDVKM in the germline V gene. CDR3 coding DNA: TGTGCCAGCAGTTTTAGATTAGCGGGAGTTGCAGATACGCAGTATTTT. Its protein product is CASSFRLAGVADTQYF.

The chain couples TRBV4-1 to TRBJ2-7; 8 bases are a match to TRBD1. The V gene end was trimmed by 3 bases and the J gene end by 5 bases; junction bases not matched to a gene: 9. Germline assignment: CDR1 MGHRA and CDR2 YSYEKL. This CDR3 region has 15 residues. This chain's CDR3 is CASSQQTGDVDEQYF. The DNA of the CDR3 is TGCGCCAGCAGCCAGCAGACAGGGGACGTGGACGAGCAGTACTTC.

This CDR3 is CASSFLTVGGYTF. The CDR3 bases are TGTGCCAGCAGTTTCTTGACAGTCGGTGGCTACACCTTC. The rearrangement joins TRBV12-3 or TRBV12-4 to TRBJ1-2, with D possibly being TRBD1 (5 bases). The V and J ends lost 3 bases and 7 bases respectively, with 12 bases between them. The CDR3 runs 13 residues.

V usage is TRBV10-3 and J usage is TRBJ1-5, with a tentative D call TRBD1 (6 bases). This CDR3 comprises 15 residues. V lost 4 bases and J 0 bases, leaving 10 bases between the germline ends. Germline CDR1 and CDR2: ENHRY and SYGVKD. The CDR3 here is CAISGTEYSNQPQHF. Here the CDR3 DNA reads TGTGCCATCAGTGGGACAGAGTATAGCAATCAGCCCCAGCATTTT.

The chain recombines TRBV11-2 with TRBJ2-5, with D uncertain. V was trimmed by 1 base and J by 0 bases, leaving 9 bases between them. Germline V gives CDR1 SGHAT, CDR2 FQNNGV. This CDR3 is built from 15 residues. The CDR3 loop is CASSLGNMYQETQYF. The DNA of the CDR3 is TGTGCCAGCAGCTTAGGAAACATGTACCAAGAGACCCAGTACTTC.

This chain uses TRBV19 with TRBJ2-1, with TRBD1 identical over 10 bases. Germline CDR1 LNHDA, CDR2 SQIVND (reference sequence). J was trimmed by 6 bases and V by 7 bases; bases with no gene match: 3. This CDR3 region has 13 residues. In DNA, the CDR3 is TGTGCCAGTAAGGGACAGGGGCGCAATGAGCAGTTCTTC. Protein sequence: CASKGQGRNEQFF.

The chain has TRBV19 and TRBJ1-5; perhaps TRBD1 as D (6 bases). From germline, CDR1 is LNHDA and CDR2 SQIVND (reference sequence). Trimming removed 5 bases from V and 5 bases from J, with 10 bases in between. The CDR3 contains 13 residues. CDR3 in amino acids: CASSGSGDQPQHF. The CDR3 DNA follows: TGTGCCAGTAGTGGATCAGGGGATCAGCCCCAGCATTTT. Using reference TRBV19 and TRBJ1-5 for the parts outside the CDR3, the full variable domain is DGGITQSPKYLFRKEGQNVTLSCEQNLNHDAMYWYRQDPGQGLRLIYYSQIVNDFQKGDIAEGYSVSREKKESFPLTVTSAQKNPTAFYLCASSGSGDQPQHFGDGTRLSIL.

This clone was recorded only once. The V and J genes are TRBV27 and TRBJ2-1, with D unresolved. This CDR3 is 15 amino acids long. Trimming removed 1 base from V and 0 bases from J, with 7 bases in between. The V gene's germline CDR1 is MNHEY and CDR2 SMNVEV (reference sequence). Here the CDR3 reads CASSLFGVSYNEQFF. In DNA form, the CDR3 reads TGTGCCAGCAGTTTATTCGGTGTCTCCTACAATGAGCAGTTCTTC.

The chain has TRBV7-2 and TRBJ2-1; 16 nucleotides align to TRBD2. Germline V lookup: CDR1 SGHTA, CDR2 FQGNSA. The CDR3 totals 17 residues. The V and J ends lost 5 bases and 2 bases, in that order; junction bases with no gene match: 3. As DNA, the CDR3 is TGTGCCAGCAGCCTGGGGACTAGCGGGAGGGCCTACAATGAGCAGTTCTTC. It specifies CASSLGTSGRAYNEQFF.